The 31 T cell receptor beta chains presented below share a single source sample, sequenced in a study of metastatic and nonmetastatic thyroid tumors (dated by TCRdb to about 2020). The method behind the library was PCR. TCRdb shows the sequencer as Illumina HiSeq 4000. TCRdb trimmed public reads at Q25 via fastp, called clones via MiXCR and kept in-frame beta chains. The sample includes 40,000 to 55,000 clones, with around 17% observed a single time. The ten largest make up approximately 21% of the sample. Before undergoing thyroid surgery, none of the patients had been given any kind of treatment. Sequencing input: blood. Receptor source: a female donor with papillary thyroid cancer or a benign thyroid nodule (not recorded which). Some clones in this sample may be carry-over from other donors' samples.

At least ten counts were recorded for this clone. The chain employs TRBV11-1 and TRBJ2-1; 10 nucleotides line up with TRBD2. There are 17 residues in the CDR3. Germline CDR1 reads SGHAT; CDR2 reads FQDESV (reference sequence). V lost 1 base, J lost 2 bases, and 5 bases stayed unmatched. CDR3 in DNA: TGTGCCAGCAGCTTAGAGCGGACTAGCGGCGCCTACAATGAGCAGTTCTTC. This codes for CASSLERTSGAYNEQFF.

In this sample, this clone turned up a few times. This may stem from a read error, because a much larger clone lies one nucleotide away. Other DNA sequences within the sample encode an identical CDR3. For the CDR3, the DNA is TGTGCCAGTAGCCTACAGAGGACTAGCAACAATGAGCAGTTCTTC. It codes for CASSLQRTSNNEQFF. The chain couples TRBV19 to TRBJ2-1; 8 bases line up with TRBD2. V shed 6 bases, J shed 5 bases, and the junction held 9 bases outside the gene matches. The length of the CDR3 is 15 residues. Per germline, CDR1 LNHDA and CDR2 SQIVND (reference sequence).

This clone has a count of ten or more. The chain combines TRBV5-1 with TRBJ2-7; 8 bases match TRBD1. Trimming at V came to 9 bases and at J to 7 bases, leaving 12 bases not matched to a gene. CDR1 is SGHRS, CDR2 YFSETQ, per germline. The CDR3 length is 13 residues. The CDR3 protein is CATPGRGRWEQYF. The DNA for the CDR3 is TGCGCCACGCCCGGCAGGGGGCGGTGGGAGCAGTACTTC.

The chain employs TRBV20-1 and TRBJ2-7, with 8 bases matching TRBD2. This CDR3 has 15 residues. Germline CDR1 is DFQATT and CDR2 is SNEGSKA (reference sequence). The CDR3 sequence: CTASYAIAGLYEQYF. The CDR3 DNA is TGCACTGCCAGTTACGCGATAGCGGGGCTCTACGAGCAGTACTTC.

Details on this clone: A much larger clone differs by one base, so this may be a read error. This rearrangement joins TRBV29-1 to TRBJ1-1, with 8 bases aligning to TRBD1. The junction had 7 bases not matched to a gene; V was cut back by 7 bases and J by 6 bases. This CDR3 has 12 amino acids. Germline V gene data show CDR1 as SQVTM and CDR2 as ANQGSEA. The CDR3 DNA follows: TGCAGCGCTGGACAGGGCGGTCCTGAAGCTTTCTTT. Translated, it gives CSAGQGGPEAFF.

This clone came up many times. The chain employs TRBV2 and TRBJ1-6, with D unclear. Trimming pared 4 bases from V and 14 bases from J, leaving 15 bases between. Germline V lookup: CDR1 SNHLY, CDR2 FYNNEI. The CDR3 spans 13 residues. CDR3 sequence: CASSGTQMVALHF. In DNA form, the CDR3 reads TGTGCCAGCAGTGGAACGCAAATGGTGGCCCTCCACTTT. Full variable domain (remainder filled in from reference TRBV2 and TRBJ1-6): EPEVTQTPSHQVTQMGQEVILRCVPISNHLYFYWYRQILGQKVEFLVSFYNNEISEKSEIFDDQFSVERPDGSNFTLKIRSTKLEDSAMYFCASSGTQMVALHFGNGTRLTVT.

This clone was seen at least ten times. The CDR3 reads CASSQGGRGLDEQYF. CDR3 in DNA: TGTGCCAGCAGTCAAGGGGGCAGGGGGCTGGACGAGCAGTACTTC. This chain connects TRBV6-1 to TRBJ2-7; 8 bases align to TRBD1. This CDR3 has 15 amino acids. J was trimmed by 5 bases and V by 5 bases; bases with no gene match: 11. Germline CDR1 is MNHNS and CDR2 is SASEGT.

The table lists this clone with many counts. The chain uses TRBV11-2 and TRBJ2-7; 7 positions agree with TRBD1. The V segment lost 7 bases and the J segment 5 bases; nucleotides outside the gene matches: 11. Germline loops: CDR1 SGHAT, CDR2 FQNNGV. The CDR3 has 14 amino acids. CDR3 amino acids: CASNHWTGSHEQYF. CDR3 in DNA: TGTGCCAGCAACCATTGGACAGGTTCCCACGAGCAGTACTTC.

This clone was counted at least ten times. Other DNA sequences of this sample code for an identical CDR3. The rearrangement links TRBV5-1 to TRBJ2-2; D unclear. Germline CDR1 SGHRS, CDR2 YFSETQ. The CDR3 loop spans 13 amino acids. The V end lost 2 bases, the J end lost 3 bases, and 5 bases lay between the germline ends. This CDR3 reads CASSLTHTGELFF. CDR3 sequence (DNA): TGCGCCAGCAGCTTAACTCACACCGGGGAGCTGTTTTTT.

This clone was seen more than once but under ten times. One junction end does not reproduce the germline sequence, and a read error may be involved. Other nucleotide sequences in the sample specify the same CDR3. This chain links TRBV27 with TRBJ2-2; possible D gene TRBD2, 5 bases. The CDR3 has 17 amino acids. Germline loops: CDR1 MNHEY, CDR2 SMNVEV (reference sequence). The CDR3 loop reads CASSLSVVILNTGELFF. The CDR3 DNA reads as TGTGCCAGCAGTTTATCTGTGGTTATTTTGAACACCGGGGAGCTGTTCTTT.

There are a few counts of this clone. This likely comes from a read error, as the CDR3 has no conserved phenylalanine or tryptophan at its end. J is TRBJ2-2 and V is TRBV12-3 or TRBV12-4; 8 bases match TRBD1. This CDR3 contains 16 residues. V shed 5 bases and J 1 base; nucleotides not matched to a gene: 6. The DNA of the CDR3 is TGTGCCAGCAGTCCGACGGGGACAGGGAACACCGGGGAGCTGTTTTCT. Protein product: CASSPTGTGNTGELFS.

A few counts support this clone. The rearrangement joins TRBV5-1 to TRBJ1-1, with D unresolved. The CDR3 covers 17 residues. Trimming pared 4 bases from V and 2 bases from J, leaving 21 bases between. Germline CDR1 reads SGHRS; CDR2 reads YFSETQ. As DNA, the CDR3 is TGCGCCAGCAGCCCTGATTCCGGGCAAAGGAGTAACACTGAAGCTTTCTTT. Translated: CASSPDSGQRSNTEAFF.

Only a few counts were recorded for this clone. This may be a read error, as it is one base from a much larger clone. This chain uses TRBV2 with TRBJ2-5; 7 bases align to TRBD1. The CDR3 totals 14 residues. Germline V gene sequence: CDR1 SNHLY, CDR2 FYNNEI. The V and J ends lost 5 bases and 0 bases, in that order; junction bases with no gene match: 3. The DNA for the CDR3 is TGTGCCAGCAGTTGCGACAGGGACCAAGAGACCCAGTACTTC. This gives the protein CASSCDRDQETQYF.

At least ten counts were recorded for this clone. The chain links TRBV11-3 to TRBJ2-1; 7 bases are shared with TRBD2. CDR3 length: 14 amino acids. CDR1 SGHNT and CDR2 YENEEA come from the germline V gene. The J segment lost 7 bases and the V segment lost 3 bases, leaving 6 bases of the junction unmatched. DNA for the CDR3: TGTGCCAGCAGCTTGGCGGGAGTTAATAATGAGCAGTTCTTC. Its protein product is CASSLAGVNNEQFF.

About this clone itself: Germline is not matched at one junction end, which may reflect a read error. The V and J genes are TRBV15 and TRBJ2-7, with unresolved D. The CDR3 sequence is 14 residues long. CDR1 is LNHNV, CDR2 YYDKDF, per germline (reference sequence). CDR3 coding DNA: TGTGCCACCAGCAGATGGACGTTATCCTACGCGCAGTACTTC. The encoded protein is CATSRWTLSYAQYF. The full variable domain, rest sourced from reference TRBV15 and TRBJ2-7, is DAMVIQNPRYQVTQFGKPVTLSCSQTLNHNVMYWYQQKSSQAPKLLFHYYDKDFNNEADTPDNFQSRRPNTSFCFLDIRSPGLGDTAMYLCATSRWTLSYAQYFGPGTRLTVT.

This clone came up a few times. The CDR3 coding sequence is TGTGCCAGCAGAACAGACTACGAGCAGTACTTC. This sequence encodes CASRTDYEQYF. This chain joins TRBV6-1 and TRBJ2-7; D is unresolved. The V gene lost 6 bases and the J gene lost 3 bases, with 6 bases spanning the gap. The CDR3 runs to 11 residues. Germline CDR1 and CDR2: MNHNS and SASEGT.

This clone was seen many times. The chain recombines TRBV11-2 with TRBJ2-7, with 8 bases matching TRBD2. The J segment lost 5 bases and the V segment lost 1 base, leaving 7 bases of the junction unmatched. The CDR3 totals 15 residues. The germline gives CDR1 SGHAT, CDR2 FQNNGV. The CDR3 nucleotides read TGTGCCAGCAGCTTAGGTCTAAGTAGCGGGAACGAGCAGTACTTC. Translated: CASSLGLSSGNEQYF.

This clone was seen a handful of times. This chain connects TRBV12-3 or TRBV12-4 to TRBJ2-1, with a tentative D call TRBD1 (5 bases). The CDR3 totals 15 residues. V lost 5 bases, J lost 0 bases, and 11 bases lay in between. CDR3 bases: TGTGCCAGCAGTCTAGGGGTGAGCTCCTACAATGAGCAGTTCTTC. Translation: CASSLGVSSYNEQFF.

This clone has a count of ten or more. The chain couples TRBV6-4 to TRBJ2-5, with D unresolved. The germline V gene encodes CDR1 MRHNA and CDR2 SNTAGT. The CDR3 spans 9 residues. V was trimmed by 11 bases and J by 1 base, leaving 2 bases between them. The CDR3 sequence is CALQETQYF. The CDR3 DNA follows: TGTGCCCTCCAAGAGACCCAGTACTTC.

This clone has a handful of counts. One junction end does not reproduce the germline sequence, and a read error may be involved. V and J are TRBV27 and TRBJ2-7, with 7 bases identical to TRBD2. From germline, CDR1 is MNHEY and CDR2 SMNVEV (reference sequence). The CDR3 consists of 14 residues. The CDR3 spells CASQRGGFGYGQYF. The DNA of the CDR3 is TGTGCCAGCCAGAGGGGAGGGTTCGGCTACGGGCAGTACTTC.

This rearrangement joins TRBV7-9 to TRBJ1-2; D not resolved. Looked up from germline, CDR1 is SEHNR and CDR2 is FQNEAQ (reference sequence). The CDR3 contains 14 residues. The ends were cut back, 5 bases at V and 2 bases at J, with 12 bases in the middle. The CDR3 DNA reads as TGTGCCAGCAGCCAAGCGACGGCGAACTATGGCTACACCTTC. Its protein is CASSQATANYGYTF.

There are many counts of this clone. In DNA form, the CDR3 reads TGTGCCAGTAGTATGCGGGACCATGGCTACACCTTC. As protein: CASSMRDHGYTF. The chain combines TRBV19 with TRBJ1-2; a weak D match, TRBD1 (5 bases). Germline CDR1 and CDR2: LNHDA and SQIVND (reference sequence). The CDR3 has 12 residues. The germline V and J ends were trimmed by 3 bases and 6 bases, with 8 bases remaining between them.

This clone was detected a few times. The chain uses TRBV28 and TRBJ2-7; D is uncertain. Germline V lookup: CDR1 MDHEN, CDR2 SYDVKM. V shed 6 bases and J shed 3 bases, with 9 bases lying between them. This CDR3 spans 12 amino acids. CDR3 loop: CASSYSSYEQYF. CDR3 in DNA: TGTGCCAGCAGCTACTCTAGCTACGAGCAGTACTTC.

At least ten counts were recorded for this clone. This chain uses TRBV11-2 with TRBJ2-2, with 9 bases identical to TRBD2. CDR3 length: 15 residues. Germline CDR1 SGHAT, CDR2 FQNNGV. The V segment lost 5 bases and the J segment 7 bases; nucleotides outside the gene matches: 8. The CDR3 spells CASSPWTSAGGELFF. CDR3 in DNA: TGTGCCAGCAGCCCCTGGACTAGCGCTGGCGGGGAGCTGTTTTTT.

This clone was seen many times. This rearrangement joins TRBV6-5 to TRBJ1-5; 8 positions match TRBD1. Germline CDR1 is MNHEY and CDR2 is SVGAGI. With 2 bases clipped from V and 0 bases from J, the junction kept 9 bases outside the gene matches. The CDR3 runs to 18 residues. This CDR3 is CASSYDRGRIDSNQPQHF. The CDR3 nucleotides read TGTGCCAGCAGTTACGACAGGGGTCGAATAGATAGCAATCAGCCCCAGCATTTT.

V and J are TRBV7-6 and TRBJ2-7, with D unresolved. Trimming stripped 5 bases from V and 6 bases from J, with 17 bases between. The CDR3 runs to 14 residues. Looked up from germline, CDR1 is SGHVS and CDR2 is FNYEAQ. Written as DNA, the CDR3 is TGTGCCAGCAGCGGCCGGTACAAAGAGTGCGAGCAGTACTTC. Encoded protein: CASSGRYKECEQYF. The variable domain in full, with the rest retrieved from reference TRBV7-6 and TRBJ2-7, is GAGVSQSPRYKVTKRGQDVALRCDPISGHVSLYWYRQALGQGPEFLTYFNYEAQQDKSGLPNDRFSAERPEGSISTLTIQRTEQRDSAMYRCASSGRYKECEQYFGPGTRLTVT.

This clone was detected ten times or more. Other nucleotide sequences in the sample specify the same CDR3. The chain employs TRBV4-1 and TRBJ2-2; TRBD2 matches 8 bases. Germline V gene sequence: CDR1 MGHRA, CDR2 YSYEKL. This CDR3 contains 16 residues. V was pared by 4 bases and J by 6 bases, with 10 bases of the junction left unmatched. The CDR3 nucleotides are TGCGCCAGCAGCCCATTAGCGGGAAAGGGTGCCGGGGAGCTGTTTTTT. Protein sequence: CASSPLAGKGAGELFF.

This clone was observed a few times. The chain employs TRBV6-1 and TRBJ2-3; possibly TRBD2 for D (7 bases). This CDR3 region has 14 residues. V lost 7 bases to trimming and J lost 2 bases, with 13 bases between them. Per the germline V gene, CDR1 is MNHNS and CDR2 is SASEGT. CDR3 coding DNA: TGTGCCAGCACCGCGGGGGCTCTCACAGATACGCAGTATTTT. Amino acids: CASTAGALTDTQYF.

The CDR3 nucleotides are TGTGCCAGCAGCCAAGTTGACAGGGGTAACAAGCCCCAGCATTTT. Its translation: CASSQVDRGNKPQHF. The V gene is TRBV7-8, the J gene TRBJ1-5, with 8 bases fitting TRBD1. Germline V lookup: CDR1 SGHVS, CDR2 FQNEAQ. J was trimmed by 8 bases and V by 5 bases; bases with no gene match: 11. CDR3 length: 15 residues. Combining the CDR3 with reference TRBV7-8 and TRBJ1-5 gives the whole variable domain GAGVSQSPRYKVAKRGQDVALRCDPISGHVSLFWYQQALGQGPEFLTYFQNEAQLDKSGLPSDRFFAERPEGSVSTLKIQRTQQEDSAVYLCASSQVDRGNKPQHFGDGTRLSIL.

The chain carries TRBV9 and TRBJ2-7; the D gene is possibly TRBD2 (6 bases). Germline V gives CDR1 SGDLS, CDR2 YYNGEE. V was cut by 3 bases and J by 0 bases, with 7 bases left in between. The CDR3 contains 13 residues. The CDR3 loop reads CASSDGGSYEQYF. CDR3 coding DNA: TGTGCCAGCAGCGACGGGGGCTCCTACGAGCAGTACTTC.

This clone counts as large (0.1 to 1%). This chain uses TRBV11-3 with TRBJ2-2; D remains ambiguous. V lost 5 bases to trimming and J lost 1 base, with 8 bases between them. The germline V gene encodes CDR1 SGHNT and CDR2 YENEEA. The CDR3 covers 14 residues. CDR3 sequence reads: CASSPRQNTGELFF. The CDR3 bases are TGTGCCAGCAGCCCCCGACAGAACACCGGGGAGCTGTTTTTT.